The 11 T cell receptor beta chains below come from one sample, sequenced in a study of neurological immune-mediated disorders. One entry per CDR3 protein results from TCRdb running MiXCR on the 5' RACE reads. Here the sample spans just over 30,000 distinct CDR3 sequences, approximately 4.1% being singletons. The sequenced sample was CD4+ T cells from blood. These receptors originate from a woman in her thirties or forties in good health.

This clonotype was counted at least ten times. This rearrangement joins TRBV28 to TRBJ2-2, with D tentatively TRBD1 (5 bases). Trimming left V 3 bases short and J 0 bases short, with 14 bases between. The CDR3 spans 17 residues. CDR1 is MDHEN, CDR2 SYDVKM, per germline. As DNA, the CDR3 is TGTGCCAGCAGTTTTTGGAGTGGCAGGGCGAACACCGGGGAGCTGTTTTTT. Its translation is CASSFWSGRANTGELFF.

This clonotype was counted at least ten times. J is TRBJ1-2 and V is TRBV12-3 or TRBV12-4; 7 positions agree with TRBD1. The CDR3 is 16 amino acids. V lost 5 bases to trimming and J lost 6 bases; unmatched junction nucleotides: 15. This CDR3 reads CASSNDRVEKADGYTF. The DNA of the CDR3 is TGTGCCAGCAGTAACGACAGGGTGGAGAAAGCGGATGGCTACACCTTC.

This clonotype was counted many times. CDR3: CASSPQAAYEQYF. The CDR3 DNA reads TGTGCCAGCTCACCACAGGCCGCCTACGAGCAGTACTTC. The chain employs TRBV18 and TRBJ2-7; D is unclear. Germline loops: CDR1 KGHSH, CDR2 LQKENI. Trimming shortened V by 1 base and J by 2 bases, and 6 bases separated the two germline ends. The CDR3 length is 13 residues.

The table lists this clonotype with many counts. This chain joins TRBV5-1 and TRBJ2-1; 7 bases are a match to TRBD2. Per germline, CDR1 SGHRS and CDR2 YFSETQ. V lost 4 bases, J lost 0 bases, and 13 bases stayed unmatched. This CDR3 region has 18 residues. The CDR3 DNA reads TGCGCCAGCAGCCGATCGGCTAGCGGTCTAGGCTCCTACAATGAGCAGTTCTTC. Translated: CASSRSASGLGSYNEQFF. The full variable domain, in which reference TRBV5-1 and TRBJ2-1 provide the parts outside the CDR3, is KAGVTQTPRYLIKTRGQQVTLSCSPISGHRSVSWYQQTPGQGLQFLFEYFSETQRNKGNFPGRFSGRQFSNSRSEMNVSTLELGDSALYLCASSRSASGLGSYNEQFFGPGTRLTVL.

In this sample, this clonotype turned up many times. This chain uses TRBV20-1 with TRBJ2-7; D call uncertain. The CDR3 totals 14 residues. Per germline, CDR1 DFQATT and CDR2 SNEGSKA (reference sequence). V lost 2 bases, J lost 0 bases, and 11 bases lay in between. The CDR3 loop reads CSARSQVSSYEQYF. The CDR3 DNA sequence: TGCAGTGCTAGATCACAAGTGAGCTCCTACGAGCAGTACTTC.

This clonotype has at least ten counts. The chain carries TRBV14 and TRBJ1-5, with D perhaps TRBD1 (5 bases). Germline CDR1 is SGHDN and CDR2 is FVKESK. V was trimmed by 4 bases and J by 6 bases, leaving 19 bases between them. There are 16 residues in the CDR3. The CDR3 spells CASSRGGKGKSQPQHF. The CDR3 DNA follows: TGTGCCAGCAGCCGAGGTGGGAAGGGGAAGAGTCAGCCCCAGCATTTT.

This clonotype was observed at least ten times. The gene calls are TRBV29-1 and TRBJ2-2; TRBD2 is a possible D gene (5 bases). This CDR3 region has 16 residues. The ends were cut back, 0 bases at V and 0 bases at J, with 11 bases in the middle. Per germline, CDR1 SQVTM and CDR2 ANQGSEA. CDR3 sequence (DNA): TGCAGCGTTGAAGATACTAAGCGGCCGAACACCGGGGAGCTGTTTTTT. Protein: CSVEDTKRPNTGELFF.

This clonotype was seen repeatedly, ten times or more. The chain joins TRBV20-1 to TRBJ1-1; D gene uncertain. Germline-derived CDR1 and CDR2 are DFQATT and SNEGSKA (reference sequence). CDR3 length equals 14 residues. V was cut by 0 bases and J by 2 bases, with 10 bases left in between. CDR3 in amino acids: CSARDPRINTEAFF. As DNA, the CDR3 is TGCAGTGCTAGAGATCCGAGAATAAACACTGAAGCTTTCTTT.

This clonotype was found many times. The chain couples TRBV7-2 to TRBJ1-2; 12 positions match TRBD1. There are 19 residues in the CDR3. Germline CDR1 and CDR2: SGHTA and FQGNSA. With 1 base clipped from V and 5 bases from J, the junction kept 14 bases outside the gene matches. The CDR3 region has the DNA TGTGCCAGCAGCTTAGTAGGGGGACAGGGGGCGAATTCGGGGTATGGCTACACCTTC. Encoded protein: CASSLVGGQGANSGYGYTF.

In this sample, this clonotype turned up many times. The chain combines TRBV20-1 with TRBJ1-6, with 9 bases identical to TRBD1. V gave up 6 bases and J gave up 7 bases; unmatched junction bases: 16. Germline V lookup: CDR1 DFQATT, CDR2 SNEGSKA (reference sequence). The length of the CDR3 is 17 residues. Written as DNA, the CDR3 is TGCAGTGCCCCAAGGGACAGGGTTTTCGCGCGGAATTCACCCCTCCACTTT. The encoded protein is CSAPRDRVFARNSPLHF.

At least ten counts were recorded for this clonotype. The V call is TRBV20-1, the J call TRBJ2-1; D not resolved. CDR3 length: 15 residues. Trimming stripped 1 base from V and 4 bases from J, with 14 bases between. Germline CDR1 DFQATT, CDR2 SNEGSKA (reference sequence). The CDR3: CSARGVMPLYNEQFF. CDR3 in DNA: TGCAGTGCTAGAGGGGTGATGCCCCTGTACAATGAGCAGTTCTTC.